These 13 T cell receptor beta chains were sequenced from one sample in a study of T-cell reconstitution after alpha-beta-depleted transplantation in children. This sample's TCRbeta library carried unique molecular identifier barcodes. MiXCR, applied by TCRdb to the PCR reads, yields one record per CDR3 protein. The sample gives roughly 340,000 distinct CDR3 sequences, about a sixth of which show up once; just over 40% is in the top ten. The input for sequencing was PBMCs, mostly from graft donor cells, taken 360 days after TCRalphabeta/CD19-depleted stem cell transplant. All receptors come from a male patient between 2 and 15 years old who had a stem cell transplant for acute lymphoblastic leukemia, so the T cells may come from the graft donor.

This clonotype has a handful of counts. The chain joins TRBV20-1 to TRBJ2-3; TRBD2 is a possible D gene (6 bases). This CDR3 is 15 amino acids long. V lost 1 base, J lost 2 bases, and 13 bases lay in between. Germline CDR1 and CDR2: DFQATT and SNEGSKA (reference sequence). The CDR3 loop is CSARGGDFYTDTQYF. In nucleotides, the CDR3 is TGCAGTGCTAGAGGGGGGGACTTTTACACAGATACGCAGTATTTT.

In its sample, this clonotype was seen a few times. The chain joins TRBV4-1 to TRBJ2-3, with 7 positions matching TRBD1. Germline V lookup: CDR1 MGHRA, CDR2 YSYEKL. V gave up 4 bases and J gave up 2 bases; unmatched junction bases: 6. The CDR3 contains 15 residues. The CDR3: CASSRQGSFTDTQYF. For the CDR3, the DNA is TGCGCCAGCAGCCGACAGGGATCTTTCACAGATACGCAGTATTTT.

This clonotype appeared a few times. The chain couples TRBV12-3 or TRBV12-4 to TRBJ1-1; D unclear. V dropped 5 bases and J dropped 0 bases, with 7 bases sitting between them. This CDR3 is 13 amino acids long. The CDR3 sequence: CASSRWLNTEAFF. CDR3 bases: TGTGCCAGCAGTCGCTGGTTGAACACTGAAGCTTTCTTT.

This clonotype showed up just a few times. The J gene is TRBJ2-3, the V gene TRBV28, with D possibly TRBD1 on 5 matching bases. Germline loops: CDR1 MDHEN, CDR2 SYDVKM. The CDR3 sequence is 14 residues long. The V gene lost 6 bases and the J gene lost 11 bases, with 21 bases spanning the gap. This chain's CDR3 is CASSHYGSRTLQYF. As DNA, the CDR3 is TGTGCCAGCAGCCATTACGGCTCGAGGACACTGCAGTATTTT.

The CDR3 nucleotides read TGTGCCAGCAGCGCAGCCGGGACAGGGGGCACTGAAGCTTTCTTT. This encodes CASSAAGTGGTEAFF. This chain links TRBV9 with TRBJ1-1; 11 bases match TRBD1. V was pared by 3 bases and J by 4 bases, with 5 bases of the junction left unmatched. Germline CDR1 is SGDLS and CDR2 is YYNGEE. The CDR3 is 15 amino acids.

At least ten counts were recorded for this clonotype. The genes are TRBV9 and TRBJ2-7; D is perhaps TRBD2 (6 bases). The CDR3 is 15 residues long. CDR1 and CDR2 from the germline V gene are SGDLS and YYNGEE. The V end lost 0 bases, the J end lost 5 bases, and 15 bases lay between the germline ends. The CDR3 DNA reads TGTGCCAGCAGCGTAGTGGGGGGACCCAACCACGAGCAGTACTTC. Translated: CASSVVGGPNHEQYF.

There are many counts of this clonotype. The chain uses TRBV12-3 or TRBV12-4 and TRBJ2-2; either TRBD1 or TRBD2 may supply D (5 bases each). V lost 5 bases, J lost 7 bases, and 14 bases lay in between. The CDR3 has 14 residues. CDR3 bases: TGTGCCAGCAGTCCCAGACTGGGGGTCGGGGAGCTGTTTTTT. As protein: CASSPRLGVGELFF.

The chain is built from TRBV12-3 or TRBV12-4 and TRBJ2-3; 11 bases line up with TRBD2. The CDR3 contains 16 residues. The V and J ends lost 5 bases and 5 bases, in that order; junction bases with no gene match: 9. The CDR3 region is CASSRPPGLAVDTQYF. The CDR3 DNA is TGTGCCAGCAGTCGACCTCCGGGACTAGCGGTAGATACGCAGTATTTT.

This chain connects TRBV20-1 to TRBJ2-3; D is possibly TRBD2 (6 bases). V was clipped by 0 bases and J by 4 bases, with 20 bases between them. CDR3 length: 17 amino acids. Germline V lookup: CDR1 DFQATT, CDR2 SNEGSKA (reference sequence). The chain's CDR3 is CSARDQGRGFRADTQYF. CDR3 coding DNA: TGCAGTGCTAGAGATCAGGGCCGGGGGTTTCGCGCAGATACGCAGTATTTT.

This clonotype appeared a few times. The CDR3 loop is CASSEIGGDTDYEQYF. CDR3 coding DNA: TGTGCCAGCAGTGAAATAGGAGGGGACACCGACTACGAGCAGTACTTC. V is TRBV28 and J is TRBJ2-7, with D perhaps being TRBD1 or TRBD2 (6 bases each). There are 16 residues in the CDR3. Trimming took 5 bases from V and 3 from J, leaving 20 bases between them. Germline CDR1 is MDHEN and CDR2 is SYDVKM.

The chain has TRBV12-3 or TRBV12-4 and TRBJ1-4; D gene ambiguous. V lost 6 bases and J 8 bases, leaving 19 bases between the germline ends. The CDR3 sequence is 15 residues long. This chain's CDR3 is CASSPSGVGIEKLFF. DNA for the CDR3: TGTGCCAGCAGCCCGAGCGGGGTAGGAATAGAAAAACTGTTTTTT.

This clonotype was seen ten or more times. The chain links TRBV12-3 or TRBV12-4 to TRBJ2-5; the D gene is possibly TRBD1 (5 bases). This CDR3 region has 15 residues. The V gene lost 3 bases and the J gene lost 1 base, with 12 bases spanning the gap. The CDR3 nucleotides read TGTGCCAGCAGTTTCGGATCCCAGGGCCAAGAGACCCAGTACTTC. Translation: CASSFGSQGQETQYF.

This clonotype was seen a handful of times. This rearrangement joins TRBV5-1 to TRBJ1-2; D unclear. CDR1 and CDR2 (germline): SGHRS, YFSETQ. The CDR3 has 12 amino acids. V lost 2 bases and J lost 7, with 9 bases in between. The CDR3 nucleotides read TGCGCCAGCAGCTTAGATGGCGTTGGCTACACCTTC. It encodes CASSLDGVGYTF.